Described below is a single T cell receptor beta chain sequence and its context. The antigen this receptor binds is unknown. The sample holds no much larger clone one base away, and base qualities are not on file. Genomic DNA was extracted from FACS-sorted cells, and TCRbeta chains were sequenced through the commercial immunoSEQ service. The published analysis was carried out like this. ImmunoSEQ Analyzer software v3.0 and R v3.5.1 were the tools used to analyze the repertoire data. Sequences containing stop codons or out-of-frame rearrangements were removed, so only productive rearrangements were analyzed. Simpson diversity, Shannon entropy, CDR3 length and nucleotide addition metrics were obtained from the sequencing provider. Based on frequency, clonotypes were placed into dominant, sub-dominant, low or lowest abundance groups, and clonotypes under 0.1% were left out of most analyses. Any CDR3 amino acid clonotype present in at least two subjects at a cumulative frequency of at least 0.5% was labeled public. TCRdb obtained this table from immuneACCESS and retained in-frame rearrangements with V and J assigned. These tables miss some clones; where compared with another copy, unresolved V genes account for less than half of the shortfall, and the remainder is unexplained. The V and J calls and clone size were taken over from that table, and D and trimming were inferred from the DNA. The sample contains about 40,000 clones, roughly 88% of them found a single time. Jointly, the top ten make up 11% of the sample.

Interpreted using the paper, the time point label stands for: naive CD8 control sorted from an acute-time-point sample. Enrolled in the Montreal Hepatitis C Cohort (HEPCO) in Canada, the donors were people who inject drugs, and these donors were followed every 3 months. Acute primary HCV infection was defined by a positive HCV RNA or antibody test following a negative test within the previous 24 weeks. Cells were surface stained with CD3, CD8 and CD45RO antibodies, and an aqua fixable dye was used to exclude dead cells. Several spontaneous resolvers, defined by HCV RNA clearance within 24 weeks, were included in the cohort. Once thawed from cryostorage, peripheral blood mononuclear cells underwent negative selection via the MACS CD8+ T cell Isolation Kit to obtain CD8+ T cells. A BD FACSAria II cell sorter was used for cell sorting. Cut back by 0 bases and 0 bases, the V and J ends lie 14 bases apart. The germline V gene provides CDR1 SQVTM and CDR2 ANQGSEA. From the cysteine through the phenylalanine, the CDR3 covers 17 amino acids. CDR3 DNA is the only sequence kept; it has 51 bases, read in frame from the first base.

This entry belongs to a study of CD8 T cells in acute hepatitis C reinfection (dated by TCRdb to 2020 to 2023). General notes on the study: This study examined the TCRbeta repertoire of CD8+ T cells that recognize the HCV NS3-1073 epitope, both during acute infection and after viral clearance. Paired acute and follow-up samples were contributed by four spontaneous resolvers. Overall results and qualifications from the work: Diversity in the NS3-1073 specific repertoires was high, and no significant differences in diversity emerged among acute resolver, follow-up resolver and acute chronic samples. TRBV04 and TRBV06 gene families were preferentially used in all groups, and this usage was not explained by overrepresentation in the naive pool. Only the TCRbeta chain was sequenced in bulk, so alphabeta pairing of public clonotypes could not be determined. Approximately 13 public clonotypes were identified irrespective of outcome, and one of the public clonotypes used V04-02/J02-02. Follow-up repertoires were not available for chronically infected subjects, because NS3-1073 specific cells were too rare to be sorted. CDR3 sequences shared with other epitopes were rarely observed, and exact matching may have been limited by differing sequencing approaches.

This chain joins TRBV29-1 to TRBJ2-2, with TRBD1 as a weak D call on 5 bases. The TCR sequence derives from a woman under 30 who spontaneously cleared hepatitis C infection. Sequencing input: naive CD8+ T cells from PBMCs. The sample's cell subset or site, from its label and the paper: sorted total naive CD45RO-negative CD8+ T cells. The DNA reads as follows: TGCAGCGTTGAAGATGAGTGGGGCCAGCCGAACACCGGGGAGCTGTTTTTT. Its protein reads: CSVEDEWGQPNTGELFF.